This T cell receptor (beta chain) was found in a study of early T cells in non-severe SARS-CoV-2 infection. In the library, individual cDNA molecules carried attached unique molecular identifiers. Using its own MiXCR run on the 5' RACE reads, TCRdb lists one record per CDR3 protein. The sample includes roughly 20,000 distinct CDR3 sequences, 4.5% to 6% seen only once; the top ten take about 15%. Germline CDR1 and CDR2: KGHDR and SFDVKD. CDR3 length: 16 residues. Germline trimming cut 3 bases from V and 3 bases from J; bases unmatched to any gene: 6. This material consisted of whole blood, taken at baseline. J is TRBJ1-4 and V is TRBV24-1; 7 nucleotides agree with TRBD1. This receptor was taken from an adult who was a healthcare worker with PCR-confirmed SARS-CoV-2 infection or an uninfected control (not recorded which). The CDR3 coding sequence is TGTGCCACCAGTGATGTCCGACAGGGATCTAATGAAAAACTGTTTTTT. Translation: CATSDVRQGSNEKLFF.